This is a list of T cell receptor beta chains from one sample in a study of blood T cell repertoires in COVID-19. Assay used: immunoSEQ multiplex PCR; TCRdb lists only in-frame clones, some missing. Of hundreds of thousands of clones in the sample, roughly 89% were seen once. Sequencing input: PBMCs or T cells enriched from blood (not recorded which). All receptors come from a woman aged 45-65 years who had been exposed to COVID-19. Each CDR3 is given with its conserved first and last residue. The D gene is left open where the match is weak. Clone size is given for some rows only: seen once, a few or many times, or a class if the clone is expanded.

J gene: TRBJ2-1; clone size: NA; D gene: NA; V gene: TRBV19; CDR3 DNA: TGTGCCAGTAGTATTGGCGGGCAAAGCTCCTACAATGAGCAGTTCTTC; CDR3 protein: CASSIGGQSSYNEQFF
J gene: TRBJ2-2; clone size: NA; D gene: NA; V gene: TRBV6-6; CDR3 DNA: TGTGCCAGCAGAGGCAGCGGGAACACCGGGGAGCTGTTTTTT; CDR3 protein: CASRGSGNTGELFF
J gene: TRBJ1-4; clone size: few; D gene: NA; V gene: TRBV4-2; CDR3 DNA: TGTGCCAGCAGCCAAGAACATCCCGGGGGGTACGAAAAACTGTTTTTT; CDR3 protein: CASSQEHPGGYEKLFF
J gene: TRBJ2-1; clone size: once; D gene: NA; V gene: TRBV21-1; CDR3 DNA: TGTGCCAGCAGCAAAATGCGAACAGGGCCAGTTTTCTTC; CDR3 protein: CASSKMRTGPVFF
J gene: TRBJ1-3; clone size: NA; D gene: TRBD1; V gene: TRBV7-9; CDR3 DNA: TGTGCCAGCAGCTCCCTGACAGGGGGCGCGGGAAACACCATATATTTT; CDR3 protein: CASSSLTGGAGNTIYF
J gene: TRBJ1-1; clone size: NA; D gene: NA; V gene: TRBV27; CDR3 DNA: TGTGCCAGCTCAAGGGGGGGTAACAGCATTATGTACACTGAAGCTTTCTTT; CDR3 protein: CASSRGGNSIMYTEAFF
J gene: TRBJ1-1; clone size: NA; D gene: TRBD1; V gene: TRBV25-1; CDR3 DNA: TGTGCCAGCAGTACACCCGTCGGACAGGGCACTGAAGCTTTCTTT; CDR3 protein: CASSTPVGQGTEAFF
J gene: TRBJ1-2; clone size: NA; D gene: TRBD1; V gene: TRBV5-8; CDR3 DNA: TGTGCCAGCAGCACTACAGGACAGGTCTATGGCTACACCTTC; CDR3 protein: CASSTTGQVYGYTF
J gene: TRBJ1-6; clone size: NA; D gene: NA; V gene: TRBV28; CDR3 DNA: TGTGCCAGCAGTGTTGGGCAGCACAGTAATTCACCCCTCCACTTT; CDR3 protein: CASSVGQHSNSPLHF
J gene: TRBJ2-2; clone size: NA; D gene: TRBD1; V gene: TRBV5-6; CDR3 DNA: TGTGCCAGCAGCCTCCGGGACAGAGTTAACACCGGGGAGCTGTTTTTT; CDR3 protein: CASSLRDRVNTGELFF
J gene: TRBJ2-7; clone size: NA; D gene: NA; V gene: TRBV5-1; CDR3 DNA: TGCGCCAGCAGCTTGGGGAGGAGCTCCTACGAGCAGTACTTC; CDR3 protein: CASSLGRSSYEQYF
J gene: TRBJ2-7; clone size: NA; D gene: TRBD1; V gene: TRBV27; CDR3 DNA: TGTGCCAGCAGTTTCATTACAGGGGGCATCTCCTACGAGCAGTACTTC; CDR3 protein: CASSFITGGISYEQYF
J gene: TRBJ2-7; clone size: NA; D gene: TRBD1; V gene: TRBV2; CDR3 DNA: TGTGCCAGCCGACGTCCCGGGACAGGGTCCTACGAGCAGTACTTC; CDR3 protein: CASRRPGTGSYEQYF
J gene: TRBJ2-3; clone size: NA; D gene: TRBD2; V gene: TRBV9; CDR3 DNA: TGTGCCAGCAGCTTACGCGGGGGGAGTAGCACAGATACGCAGTATTTT; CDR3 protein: CASSLRGGSSTDTQYF
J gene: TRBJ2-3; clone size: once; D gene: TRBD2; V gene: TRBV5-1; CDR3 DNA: TGCGCCAGCAGCTTGTTAGCGGGGGACTACACAGATACGCAGTATTTT; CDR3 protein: CASSLLAGDYTDTQYF
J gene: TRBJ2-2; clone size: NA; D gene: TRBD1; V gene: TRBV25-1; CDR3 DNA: TGTGCCAGCAGTGCGGACAGGGGAACCGGGGAGCTGTTTTTT; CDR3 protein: CASSADRGTGELFF
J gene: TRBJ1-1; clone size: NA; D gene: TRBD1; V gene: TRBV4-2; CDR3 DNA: TGTGCCAGCAGCCAAGCGAGTGGGGACAGTGGCACTGAAGCTTTCTTT; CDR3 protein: CASSQASGDSGTEAFF
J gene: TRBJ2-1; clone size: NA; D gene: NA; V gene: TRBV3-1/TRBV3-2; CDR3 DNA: TGTGCCAGCAGCCTCGAGGGGGCCTACAATGAGCAGTTCTTC; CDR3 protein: CASSLEGAYNEQFF
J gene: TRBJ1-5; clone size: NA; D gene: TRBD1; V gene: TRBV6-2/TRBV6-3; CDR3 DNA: TGTGCCAGCAGCCCTCGGGGACAGGGGGCCCCGGGTCAGCCCCAGCATTTT; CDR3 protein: CASSPRGQGAPGQPQHF
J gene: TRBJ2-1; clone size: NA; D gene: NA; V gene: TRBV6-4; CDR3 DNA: TGTGCCAGCAGCCCGACAGATCGGTGGGACAATGAGCAGTTCTTC; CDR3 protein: CASSPTDRWDNEQFF
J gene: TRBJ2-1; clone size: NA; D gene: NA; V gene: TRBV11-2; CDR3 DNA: TGTGCCAGCAGCTACCCGAGCGAGCAGTTCTTC; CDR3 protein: CASSYPSEQFF
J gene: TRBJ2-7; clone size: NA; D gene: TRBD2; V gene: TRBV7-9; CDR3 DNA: TGTGCCAGCAGCAACAAGCGGGGAGAGACCTACGAGCAGTACTTC; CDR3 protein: CASSNKRGETYEQYF
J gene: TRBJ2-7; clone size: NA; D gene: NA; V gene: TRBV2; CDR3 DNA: TGTGCCAGCAGTGCCAGAACAGGGTTAGCCTACGAGCAGTACTTC; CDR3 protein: CASSARTGLAYEQYF
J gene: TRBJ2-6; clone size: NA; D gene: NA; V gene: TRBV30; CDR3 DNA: TGTGCCTGGAGTCTCTGGGGGGATCCTTTCTCTGGGGCCAACGTCCTGACTTTC; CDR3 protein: CAWSLWGDPFSGANVLTF
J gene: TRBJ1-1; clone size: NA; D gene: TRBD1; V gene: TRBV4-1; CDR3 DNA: TGCGCCAGCAGCCTCGGACAGGGCGTGAACACTGAAGCTTTCTTT; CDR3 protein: CASSLGQGVNTEAFF
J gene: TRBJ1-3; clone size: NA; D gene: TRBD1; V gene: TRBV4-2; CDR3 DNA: TGTGCCAGCAGCCAACAGGGGGTCTCTGGAAACACCATATATTTT; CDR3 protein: CASSQQGVSGNTIYF
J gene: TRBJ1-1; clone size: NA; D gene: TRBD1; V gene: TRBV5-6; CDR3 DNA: TGTGCCAGCAGCGTTCGACAGGGAAAGAACACTGAAGCTTTCTTT; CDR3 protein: CASSVRQGKNTEAFF
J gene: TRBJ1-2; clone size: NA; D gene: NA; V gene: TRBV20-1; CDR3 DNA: TGCAGTGCAAAGACAGGCGCAGGCTACACCTTC; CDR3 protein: CSAKTGAGYTF
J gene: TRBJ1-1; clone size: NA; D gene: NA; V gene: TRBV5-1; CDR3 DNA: TGCGCCAGCAGCACTACAGGGCGAGGCACTGAAGCTTTCTTT; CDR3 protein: CASSTTGRGTEAFF
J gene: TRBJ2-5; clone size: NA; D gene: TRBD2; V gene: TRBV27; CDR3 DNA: TGTGCCAGCAGACTAGCGGGGGGGCCTTGGGCCCAGTACTTC; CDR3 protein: CASRLAGGPWAQYF
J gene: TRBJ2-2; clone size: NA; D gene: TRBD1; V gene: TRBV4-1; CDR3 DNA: TGCGCCAGCAGTCGCCCCGGGACAGGGGTTAACACCGGGGAGCTGTTTTTT; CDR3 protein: CASSRPGTGVNTGELFF
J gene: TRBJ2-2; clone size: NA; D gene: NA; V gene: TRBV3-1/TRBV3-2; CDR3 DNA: TGTGCCAGCAGCCAAATGTTGGGGGGGCTGGCCGGGGAGCTGTTTTTT; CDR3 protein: CASSQMLGGLAGELFF
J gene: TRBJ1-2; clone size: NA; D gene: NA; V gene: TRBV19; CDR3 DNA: TGTGCCAGTAGTATGGGCAGGGCTGGCTATGGCTACACCTTC; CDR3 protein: CASSMGRAGYGYTF
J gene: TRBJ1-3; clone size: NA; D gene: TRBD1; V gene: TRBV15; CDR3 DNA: TGTGCCACCAGCCCACGACAGGGTCGATCTGGAAACACCATATATTTT; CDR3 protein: CATSPRQGRSGNTIYF
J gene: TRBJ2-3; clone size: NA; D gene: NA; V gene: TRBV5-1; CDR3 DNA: TGCGCCAGCAGCTTGGTACAGGCGACTAGCACAGATACGCAGTATTTT; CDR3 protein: CASSLVQATSTDTQYF
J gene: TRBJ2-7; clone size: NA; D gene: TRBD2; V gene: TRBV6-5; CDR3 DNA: TGTGCCAGCAGTTATTCCCTAGCGGACTCCTACGAGCAGTACTTC; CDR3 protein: CASSYSLADSYEQYF
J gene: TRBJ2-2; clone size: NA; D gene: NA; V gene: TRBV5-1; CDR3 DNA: TGCGCCAGCAGCTTGGGCAGCCCGGGGACCGGGGAGCTGTTTTTT; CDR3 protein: CASSLGSPGTGELFF
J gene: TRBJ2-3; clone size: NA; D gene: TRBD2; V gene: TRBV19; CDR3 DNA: TGTGCCAGTAGGTTAGCGGGGGATACGCAGTATTTT; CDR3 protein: CASRLAGDTQYF
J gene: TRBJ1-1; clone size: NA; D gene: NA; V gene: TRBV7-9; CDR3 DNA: TGTGCCAGCAGCTTAGACACCACGAACACTGAAGCTTTCTTT; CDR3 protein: CASSLDTTNTEAFF
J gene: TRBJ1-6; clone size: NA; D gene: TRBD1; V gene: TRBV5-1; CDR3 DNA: TGCGCCAGCAGCTTTACAGGGGCGAATTCACCCCTCCACTTT; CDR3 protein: CASSFTGANSPLHF
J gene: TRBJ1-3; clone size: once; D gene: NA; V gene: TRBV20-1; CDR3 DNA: TGCAGTGCTAGTGAGACTACCTCTGGAAACACCATATATTTT; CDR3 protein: CSASETTSGNTIYF
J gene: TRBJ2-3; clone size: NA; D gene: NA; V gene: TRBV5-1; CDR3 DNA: TGCGCCAGCAGCTTGGCAGTGAGGGGGAGCACAGATACGCAGTATTTT; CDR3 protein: CASSLAVRGSTDTQYF
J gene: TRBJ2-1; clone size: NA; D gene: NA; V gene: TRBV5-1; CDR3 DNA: TGCGCCAGCAGCGATGCCGTACTAGCAAACCTGGTAAATGAGCAGTTCTTC; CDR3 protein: CASSDAVLANLVNEQFF
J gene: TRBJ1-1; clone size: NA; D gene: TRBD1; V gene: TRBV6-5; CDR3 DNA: TGTGCCAGCAGTTACTTTCAGGGGGCTAAGGGCACTGAAGCTTTCTTT; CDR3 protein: CASSYFQGAKGTEAFF
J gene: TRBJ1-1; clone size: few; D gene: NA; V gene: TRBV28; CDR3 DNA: TGTGCCAGCAGTTCAGGGTTGCCCAGCCTGAGGGCTTTCTTT; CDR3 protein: CASSSGLPSLRAFF
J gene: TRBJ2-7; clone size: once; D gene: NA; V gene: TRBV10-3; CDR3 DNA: TGTGCCATCAGTCCGGAGAGCTCCTACGAGCAGTACTTC; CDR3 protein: CAISPESSYEQYF
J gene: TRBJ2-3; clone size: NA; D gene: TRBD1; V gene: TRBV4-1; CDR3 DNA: TGCGCCAGCAGCCTCCGACAGGGGGTTGGTACAGATACGCAGTATTTT; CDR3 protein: CASSLRQGVGTDTQYF
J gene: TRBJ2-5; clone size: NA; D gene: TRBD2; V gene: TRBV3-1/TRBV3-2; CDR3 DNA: TGTGCCAGCAGCCAAGATGGCAGGGAGGGGCAGGAGACCCAGTACTTC; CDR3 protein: CASSQDGREGQETQYF
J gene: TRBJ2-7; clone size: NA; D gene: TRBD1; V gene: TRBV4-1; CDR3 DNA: TGCGCCAGCAGCAAGGGACAGGCCTACGAGCAGTACTTC; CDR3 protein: CASSKGQAYEQYF
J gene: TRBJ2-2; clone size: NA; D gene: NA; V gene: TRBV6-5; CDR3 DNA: TGTGCCAGCAGGCTCGAGCTAAGCAACGGGGAGCTGTTTTTT; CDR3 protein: CASRLELSNGELFF
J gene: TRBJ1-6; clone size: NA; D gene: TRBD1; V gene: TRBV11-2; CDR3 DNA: TGTGCCAGCAGCTTGACGCCGGACAGGGGATATTCACCCCTCCACTTT; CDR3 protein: CASSLTPDRGYSPLHF
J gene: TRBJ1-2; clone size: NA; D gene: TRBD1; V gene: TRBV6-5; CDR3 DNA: TGTGCCAGCAGTTATTGGGGACAGGAATATGGCTACACCTTC; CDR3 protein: CASSYWGQEYGYTF
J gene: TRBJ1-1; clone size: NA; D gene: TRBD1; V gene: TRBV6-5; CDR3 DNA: TGTGCCAGCAGTTACTCACCAGGGGGTTCCACTGAAGCTTTCTTT; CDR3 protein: CASSYSPGGSTEAFF
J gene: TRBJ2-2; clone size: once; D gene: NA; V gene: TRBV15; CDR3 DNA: TGTGCCACCAGCACCGGACAGAACACCGGGGAGCTGTTTTTT; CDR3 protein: CATSTGQNTGELFF